Below, 32 T cell receptor beta chains from the same sample are listed, as sequenced in a study of T cell repertoires in ileal Crohn's disease. Generated by immunoSEQ multiplex PCR, the TCRdb table keeps only in-frame clones and is missing some. This table holds roughly 2,400 clones, around 75% found once. Sequenced input: ileal tissue. Every receptor here comes from an adult with Crohn's disease.

This chain connects TRBV2 to TRBJ2-2; no clear D gene. Germline lookup yields CDR1 SNHLY and CDR2 FYNNEI. The CDR3 contains 14 residues. Trimming took off 3 bases at V and 5 bases at J, with 10 bases between the two ends. CDR3 sequence reads: CASSDWLETGELFF. The CDR3 DNA is TGTGCCAGCAGTGATTGGCTAGAGACCGGGGAGCTGTTTTTT.

The gene calls are TRBV19 and TRBJ1-5; D possibly corresponds to TRBD1 (6 bases). The CDR3 consists of 16 residues. The ends were cut back, 3 bases at V and 4 bases at J, with 16 bases in the middle. Germline values: CDR1 LNHDA, CDR2 SQIVND (reference sequence). CDR3 DNA sequence: TGTGCCAGTAGTATGATAAGGACAGACCTAAATCAGCCCCAGCATTTT. This encodes CASSMIRTDLNQPQHF.

The chain employs TRBV27 and TRBJ1-3; the D gene is possibly TRBD1 (6 bases). CDR3 length: 15 amino acids. Germline CDR1 and CDR2: MNHEY and SMNVEV (reference sequence). V was shortened by 5 bases and J by 2 bases, with 13 bases between the two germline ends. The CDR3 DNA reads as TGTGCCAGCAGTCGACAGGCTAAGGCTGGAAACACCATATATTTT. Protein: CASSRQAKAGNTIYF.

This clone is a singleton in its sample. The rearrangement uses TRBV5-5 and TRBJ2-3; 10 bases agree with TRBD2. V lost 2 bases to trimming and J lost 3 bases; unmatched junction nucleotides: 3. CDR1 and CDR2 (germline): SGHKS, YYEKEE (reference sequence). The CDR3 runs to 15 residues. CDR3 DNA: TGTGCCAGCAGCTTTAGCGGGAGGACAACAGATACGCAGTATTTT. Amino acid sequence: CASSFSGRTTDTQYF. Variable domain in full (rest from reference TRBV5-5 and TRBJ2-3): DAGVTQSPTHLIKTRGQQVTLRCSPISGHKSVSWYQQVLGQGPQFIFQYYEKEERGRGNFPDRFSARQFPNYSSELNVNALLLGDSALYLCASSFSGRTTDTQYFGPGTRLTVL.

The chain carries TRBV7-2 and TRBJ2-2; D gene unclear. The CDR3 contains 14 residues. V dropped 7 bases and J dropped 3 bases, with 12 bases sitting between them. In germline, CDR1 is SGHTA, CDR2 FQGNSA. The CDR3, as DNA: TGTGCCAGCACCCCACGGCGGCACACCGGGGAGCTGTTTTTT. Encoded protein: CASTPRRHTGELFF.

The chain employs TRBV4-1 and TRBJ1-3, with 11 bases matching TRBD1. Germline CDR1 MGHRA, CDR2 YSYEKL. The CDR3 spans 15 residues. Trimming removed 5 bases from V and 7 bases from J; junction bases left unmatched: 7. CDR3 region: CASSNGQGAWNTIYF. The CDR3 DNA is TGCGCCAGCAGCAACGGACAGGGGGCTTGGAACACCATATATTTT.

This chain uses TRBV4-3 with TRBJ2-3; D not certain. The CDR3 extends over 15 amino acids. Looked up from germline, CDR1 is LGHNA and CDR2 is YSLEER. V was trimmed by 4 bases and J by 6 bases, leaving 17 bases between them. The CDR3 loop is CASSPEVRDADTQYF. The CDR3 coding sequence is TGCGCCAGCAGCCCAGAAGTACGAGATGCGGATACGCAGTATTTT.

The chain couples TRBV5-1 to TRBJ1-6, with a weak D call TRBD1 (5 bases). This CDR3 is 14 amino acids long. Per the germline V gene, CDR1 is SGHRS and CDR2 is YFSETQ. The V end was cut by 4 bases, the J end by 9 bases, with 14 bases between. CDR3 region: CASSMVDRGSPLHF. In DNA form, the CDR3 reads TGCGCCAGCAGCATGGTCGACAGAGGTTCACCCCTCCACTTT.

In DNA form, the CDR3 reads TGTGCCAGCAGCTACGCGACAGGATTCGATTCACCCCTCCACTTT. It translates to CASSYATGFDSPLHF. This chain links TRBV7-9 with TRBJ1-6, with D perhaps matching TRBD1 (6 bases). Germline V CDR1 and CDR2: SEHNR, FQNEAQ (reference sequence). The CDR3 totals 15 residues. Trimming took 4 bases from V and 8 from J, leaving 15 bases between them.

The J gene is TRBJ2-5, the V gene TRBV6-1; perhaps TRBD1 as D (6 bases). CDR1 MNHNS and CDR2 SASEGT come from the germline V gene. Between the trimmed V and J ends, which lost 8 bases and 7 bases, there was a span of 14 bases. This CDR3 is 12 amino acids long. The CDR3 loop reads CASRRGGWTQYF. The CDR3 DNA reads TGTGCCAGCCGACGTGGGGGCTGGACCCAGTACTTC.

CDR3: CAIRGNLYSTDTQYF. The CDR3 DNA sequence: TGTGCCATCCGCGGGAATTTGTACAGCACAGATACGCAGTATTTT. The chain uses TRBV10-3 and TRBJ2-3; D possibly corresponds to TRBD2 (6 bases). There are 15 residues in the CDR3. CDR1 is ENHRY and CDR2 is SYGVKD in the germline V gene. Trimming took 8 bases from V and 0 from J, leaving 15 bases between them.

This clone is termed large. Additional DNA sequences in this sample encode the identical CDR3. The J gene is TRBJ1-2, the V gene TRBV14; D perhaps matches TRBD1 (6 bases). V shed 4 bases and J shed 2 bases, with 8 bases lying between them. The CDR3 covers 13 residues. CDR1 SGHDN and CDR2 FVKESK come from the germline V gene. CDR3 bases: TGTGCCAGCAGCCCCGGGACAAACTATGGCTACACCTTC. The encoded protein is CASSPGTNYGYTF.

This clone was seen only once. The chain links TRBV11-2 to TRBJ1-6; 7 positions match TRBD1. Germline V lookup: CDR1 SGHAT, CDR2 FQNNGV. V gave up 5 bases and J gave up 0 bases; unmatched junction bases: 7. This CDR3 is built from 17 residues. The CDR3 loop is CASSLGQSSSYNSPLHF. CDR3 DNA sequence: TGTGCCAGCAGCCTGGGACAGTCGAGCTCCTATAATTCACCCCTCCACTTT. The whole variable domain, filled in from reference TRBV11-2 and TRBJ1-6, reads EAGVAQSPRYKIIEKRQSVAFWCNPISGHATLYWYQQILGQGPKLLIQFQNNGVVDDSQLPKDRFSAERLKGVDSTLKIQPAKLEDSAVYLCASSLGQSSSYNSPLHFGNGTRLTVT.

This chain links TRBV6-5 with TRBJ1-1; unclear D gene. Germline loops: CDR1 MNHEY, CDR2 SVGAGI. V lost 3 bases and J 3 bases, leaving 8 bases between the germline ends. CDR3 length equals 13 residues. The CDR3, as DNA: TGTGCCAGCAGTTATCGTTCGGACACTGAAGCTTTCTTT. It encodes CASSYRSDTEAFF.

V is TRBV6-5 and J is TRBJ2-1, with 8 nucleotides matching TRBD2. After removal of 2 bases from V and 5 bases from J, the junction contained 2 bases not matched to a gene. Germline V CDR1 and CDR2: MNHEY, SVGAGI. The CDR3 runs to 14 residues. For the CDR3, the DNA is TGTGCCAGCAGTTACCCGGGAGGGAACAATGAGCAGTTCTTC. It codes for CASSYPGGNNEQFF.

The chain uses TRBV4-2 and TRBJ1-5, with a possible D match to TRBD1 (6 bases). The CDR3 totals 15 residues. The V gene's germline CDR1 is LGHNA and CDR2 YNFKEQ. The V and J ends lost 2 bases and 5 bases respectively, with 13 bases between them. The CDR3 protein is CASSQTQGEHQPQHF. Here the CDR3 DNA reads TGTGCCAGCAGCCAAACACAGGGAGAGCATCAGCCCCAGCATTTT.

The V and J genes are TRBV28 and TRBJ2-2, with TRBD1 as a possible D gene (6 bases). Looked up from germline, CDR1 is MDHEN and CDR2 is SYDVKM. The V gene lost 6 bases and the J gene lost 1 base, with 21 bases spanning the gap. The CDR3 has 18 amino acids. CDR3 sequence reads: CASSQAQDRLRNTGELFF. As DNA, the CDR3 is TGTGCCAGCAGCCAGGCTCAGGACAGACTTAGGAACACCGGGGAGCTGTTTTTT.

The rearrangement joins TRBV11-2 to TRBJ2-3; 9 bases are a match to TRBD2. The V gene end was trimmed by 5 bases and the J gene end by 3 bases; junction bases not matched to a gene: 15. This CDR3 is 18 amino acids long. Germline assignment: CDR1 SGHAT and CDR2 FQNNGV. CDR3 DNA: TGTGCCAGCAGCGTAACCTGGCGGGGGGGCGTTGGTACAGATACGCAGTATTTT. Protein: CASSVTWRGGVGTDTQYF.

This chain connects TRBV5-4 to TRBJ1-1, with D possibly TRBD1 on 5 matching bases. Between the trimmed V and J ends, which lost 0 bases and 1 base, there was a span of 10 bases. The CDR3 consists of 15 residues. Germline CDR1 is SGHNT and CDR2 is YYREEE (reference sequence). The CDR3 DNA follows: TGTGCCAGCAGCTTGGGTGGACACAAGAACACTGAAGCTTTCTTT. Translated, it gives CASSLGGHKNTEAFF.

The chain carries TRBV28 and TRBJ1-1; no clear D gene. CDR3 length equals 11 residues. Germline V gives CDR1 MDHEN, CDR2 SYDVKM. The ends were cut back, 6 bases at V and 7 bases at J, with 9 bases in the middle. The CDR3 DNA follows: TGTGCCAGCAGATTCCTCCTTGAAGCTTTCTTT. Translated: CASRFLLEAFF.

The CDR3 is CASSSGMREQYF. In DNA form, the CDR3 reads TGTGCCAGTAGTAGCGGGATGAGGGAGCAGTACTTC. The gene calls are TRBV19 and TRBJ2-7, with D maybe TRBD2 (6 bases). V lost 4 bases and J lost 7, with 11 bases in between. The CDR3 contains 12 residues. CDR1 and CDR2 (germline): LNHDA, SQIVND (reference sequence). Full variable domain (rest looked up from reference TRBV19 and TRBJ2-7): DGGITQSPKYLFRKEGQNVTLSCEQNLNHDAMYWYRQDPGQGLRLIYYSQIVNDFQKGDIAEGYSVSREKKESFPLTVTSAQKNPTAFYLCASSSGMREQYFGPGTRLTVT.

The chain has TRBV27 and TRBJ1-3; D uncertain. The CDR3 spans 15 residues. V was trimmed by 0 bases and J by 0 bases, leaving 6 bases between them. Germline-derived CDR1 and CDR2 are MNHEY and SMNVEV (reference sequence). CDR3 DNA: TGTGCCAGCAGTTTATCGGGCAGCTCTGGAAACACCATATATTTT. It encodes CASSLSGSSGNTIYF.

The rearrangement links TRBV5-6 to TRBJ1-2; 10 bases are a match to TRBD1. In germline, CDR1 is SGHDT, CDR2 YYEEEE. This CDR3 contains 13 residues. The junction had 5 bases not matched to a gene; V was cut back by 2 bases and J by 10 bases. In nucleotides, the CDR3 is TGTGCCAGCAGCTTTGTAGGGACAGGGGACTACACCTTC. Translating it yields CASSFVGTGDYTF.

The chain recombines TRBV4-2 with TRBJ1-3, with TRBD1 matching 8 bases. Germline CDR1 LGHNA, CDR2 YNFKEQ. This CDR3 spans 18 amino acids. V was pared by 4 bases and J by 0 bases, with 11 bases of the junction left unmatched. The CDR3 DNA reads as TGTGCCAGCAGCCTTGGCGGGACAGGTTGGGGCTCTGGAAACACCATATATTTT. Translated, it gives CASSLGGTGWGSGNTIYF.

The rearrangement links TRBV6-5 to TRBJ1-2; no clear D. The CDR3 is 12 amino acids. V shed 3 bases and J shed 6 bases, with 8 bases lying between them. The germline V gene encodes CDR1 MNHEY and CDR2 SVGAGI. CDR3 sequence reads: CASSYSGDGYTF. As DNA, the CDR3 is TGTGCCAGCAGTTATTCCGGGGATGGCTACACCTTC.

V usage is TRBV11-2 and J usage is TRBJ1-3; possible D gene TRBD1, 6 bases. V lost 1 base to trimming and J lost 4 bases, with 14 bases between them. CDR3 size: 16 residues. Germline V gives CDR1 SGHAT, CDR2 FQNNGV. CDR3 sequence: CASSLALGAPGNTIYF. CDR3 DNA: TGTGCCAGCAGCTTAGCTCTGGGGGCGCCCGGAAACACCATATATTTT.

The chain has TRBV15 and TRBJ2-7, with a weak D call TRBD2 (5 bases). This CDR3 contains 13 residues. The V gene lost 0 bases and the J gene lost 6 bases, with 9 bases spanning the gap. Germline V gives CDR1 LNHNV, CDR2 YYDKDF (reference sequence). In DNA, the CDR3 is TGTGCCACCAGCAGAGAACCGGAGGCCGAGCAGTACGTC. It translates to CATSREPEAEQYV.

The J gene is TRBJ1-1, the V gene TRBV2; D is unresolved. The CDR3 contains 12 residues. Trimming removed 3 bases from V and 4 bases from J, with 6 bases in between. CDR1 SNHLY and CDR2 FYNNEI come from the germline V gene. CDR3 DNA: TGTGCCAGCAGTGATCGCGGCACTGAAGCTTTCTTT. Translation gives CASSDRGTEAFF.

This rearrangement joins TRBV7-2 to TRBJ2-5, with 8 bases matching TRBD1. CDR1 is SGHTA, CDR2 FQGNSA, per germline. The CDR3 totals 14 residues. V lost 2 bases and J lost 4; bases outside the gene matches: 3. CDR3 bases: TGTGCCAGCAGCTTACAGGGGGCCGTAGAGACCCAGTACTTC. Translated: CASSLQGAVETQYF.

The V gene is TRBV9, the J gene TRBJ2-7, with 7 bases aligning to TRBD1. CDR1 is SGDLS, CDR2 YYNGEE, per germline. V dropped 4 bases and J dropped 2; count of bases not matched to a gene: 12. The CDR3 runs 16 residues. The CDR3 loop is CASSSSLRTGPYEQYF. The CDR3 coding sequence is TGTGCCAGCAGCTCTTCCTTGAGGACAGGTCCCTACGAGCAGTACTTC.

A few counts support this clone. CDR3 sequence: CASSQGSNPYEQYF. The CDR3 bases are TGCGCCAGCAGCCAAGGGAGTAACCCCTACGAGCAGTACTTC. The chain joins TRBV4-3 to TRBJ2-7; D is ambiguous. V lost 1 base, J lost 2 bases, and 9 bases lay in between. Germline-derived CDR1 and CDR2 are LGHNA and YSLEER. There are 14 residues in the CDR3.

This clone was observed a few times. The rearrangement links TRBV5-4 to TRBJ2-7, with 9 bases that match TRBD2. Per the germline V gene, CDR1 is SGHNT and CDR2 is YYREEE (reference sequence). The CDR3 has 15 residues. Trimming removed 0 bases from V and 3 bases from J; junction bases left unmatched: 4. CDR3 region: CASSLGRGGGYEQYF. CDR3 sequence (DNA): TGTGCCAGCAGCTTGGGGCGGGGGGGAGGCTACGAGCAGTACTTC.